The entry below gives a single T cell receptor beta chain sequence along with its context. TCRdb's table, derived via immunoSEQ multiplex PCR, lists solely in-frame clones and lacks some. The data hold more than 200,000 clones, with approximately 80% observed a single time. These data belong to a study of blood T cell repertoires in COVID-19. The sample consisted of peripheral blood. The sequence was obtained from a woman older than 75 with COVID-19, enrolled during active disease.

In nucleotides, the CDR3 is TGTGCCAGCAGCGACCTGACATACAACACTGAAGCTTTCTTT. Translating it yields CASSDLTYNTEAFF. The chain couples TRBV5-6 to TRBJ1-1; D gene ambiguous. This CDR3 has 14 residues. Trimming shortened V by 4 bases and J by 2 bases, and 12 bases separated the two germline ends. In germline, CDR1 is SGHDT, CDR2 YYEEEE.